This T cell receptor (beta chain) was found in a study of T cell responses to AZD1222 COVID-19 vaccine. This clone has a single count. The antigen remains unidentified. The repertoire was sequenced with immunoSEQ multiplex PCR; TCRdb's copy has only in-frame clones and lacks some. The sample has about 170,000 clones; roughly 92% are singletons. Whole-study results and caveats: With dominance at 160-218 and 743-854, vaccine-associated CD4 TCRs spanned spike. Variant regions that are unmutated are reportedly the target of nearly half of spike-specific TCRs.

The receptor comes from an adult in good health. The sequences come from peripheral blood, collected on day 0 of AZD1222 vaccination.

The CDR3 nucleotides are TGTGCCAGCAGCGCCGACAGGGGTCTTTATGGCTACACCTTC. Protein product: CASSADRGLYGYTF. The rearrangement uses TRBV7-8 and TRBJ1-2; 8 bases are shared with TRBD1. V lost 5 bases, J lost 5 bases, and 7 bases stayed unmatched. Germline CDR1 SGHVS, CDR2 FQNEAQ. The CDR3 has 14 amino acids.